The present TCR beta chain was sequenced within a study of blood T cell repertoires in COVID-19. Study overall: There were acute and convalescent COVID-19 samples, and they came from the United States, Italy and Spain. Sources were T cells, B-cell-depleted T cells, or PBMCs; the material itself was cDNA or gDNA.

Per the original methods: Amplification from reference gene primers served as the basis for estimated nucleated cell counts. Data came from immunoSEQ multiplex PCR; TCRdb stores just in-frame clones and leaves some out. The DNA gave D and trimming, while V, J and clone size come from that table. This table holds roughly 210,000 clones, about nine tenths found once. The TCR sequence derives from a man in his 70s with acute or convalescent COVID-19. The sequenced sample was peripheral blood.

The CDR3 sequence is CASSLVSGVDGYTF. The CDR3 DNA reads as TGCGCCAGCAGCTTGGTTTCGGGGGTGGATGGCTACACCTTC. The J gene is TRBJ1-2, the V gene TRBV5-1; tentatively, D is TRBD1 (5 bases). The germline V and J ends were trimmed by 0 bases and 6 bases, with 12 bases remaining between them. There are 14 residues in the CDR3. The germline CDR1 and CDR2 sequences are SGHRS and YFSETQ.